This TCR beta chain was recovered during a study of cytomegalovirus exposure and HLA in healthy donors. Germline V gene lookup returns CDR1 MGHDK and CDR2 SYGVNS. The CDR3 covers 16 residues. V lost 8 bases, J lost 6 bases, and 10 bases stayed unmatched. The assay was immunoSEQ multiplex PCR, and TCRdb's table has in-frame clones only and misses some. The data show about 64,000 clones, roughly 91% seen once. Source material: PBMCs. The receptor's source is a woman aged 18-29 years in good health and CMV-seronegative. The gene calls are TRBV25-1 and TRBJ2-1, with TRBD2 matching 13 bases. This CDR3 reads CASARTSGRGGNEQFF. CDR3 sequence (DNA): TGTGCCAGCGCCAGGACTAGCGGGAGAGGGGGCAATGAGCAGTTCTTC.